This T cell receptor beta chain stems from a study of Graves' ophthalmopathy and Graves' hyperthyroidism. Using RNA transcripts, the TCR beta CDR3 regions were amplified. The first-round RT-PCR employed HTBI primers together with the Qiagen OneStep RT-PCR kit. A multiplex PCR was then performed as the second round. TCRdb reprocessed the multiplex PCR reads with MiXCR, giving one entry per CDR3 protein. In the table there are about 400,000 distinct CDR3 sequences, roughly 15% of which are singletons. Overall study results and limits: Most expanded clonotypes from thyroid (those above 0.001 frequency) were also found in blood.

Remarks on this clonotype: What it binds is not known.

Per germline, CDR1 SGHTS and CDR2 YDEGEE. The CDR3 spans 15 residues. With 0 bases removed from V and 5 bases from J, the gap between germline ends came to 14 bases. The receptor was derived from a woman under 30 with stable Graves' hyperthyroidism. The sample consisted of peripheral blood. The chain has TRBV5-8 and TRBJ1-1; tentative D call: TRBD1 (6 bases). This CDR3 is CASSLDRGARTEAFF. The DNA for the CDR3 is TGTGCCAGCAGCTTGGACCGGGGGGCTAGAACTGAAGCTTTCTTT.